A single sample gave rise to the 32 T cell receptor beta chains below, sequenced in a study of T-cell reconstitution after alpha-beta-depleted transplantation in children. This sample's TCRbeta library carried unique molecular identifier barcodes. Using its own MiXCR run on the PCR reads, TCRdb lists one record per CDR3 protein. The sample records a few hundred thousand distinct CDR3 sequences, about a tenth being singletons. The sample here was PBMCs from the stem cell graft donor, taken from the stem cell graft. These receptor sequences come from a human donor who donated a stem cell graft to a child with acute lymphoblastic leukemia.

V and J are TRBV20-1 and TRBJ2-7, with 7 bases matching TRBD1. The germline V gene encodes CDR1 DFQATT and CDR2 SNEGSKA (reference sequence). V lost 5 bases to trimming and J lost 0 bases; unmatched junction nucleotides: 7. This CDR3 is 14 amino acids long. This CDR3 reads CSAPAGGPSYEQYF. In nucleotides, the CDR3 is TGCAGTGCTCCCGCAGGGGGACCCTCCTACGAGCAGTACTTC.

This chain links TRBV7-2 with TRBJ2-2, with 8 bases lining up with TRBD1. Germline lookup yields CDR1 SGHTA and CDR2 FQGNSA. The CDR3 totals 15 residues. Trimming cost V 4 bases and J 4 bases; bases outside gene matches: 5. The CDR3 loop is CASSSGGVRTGELFF. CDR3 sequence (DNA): TGTGCCAGCAGCTCAGGGGGCGTTCGCACCGGGGAGCTGTTTTTT.

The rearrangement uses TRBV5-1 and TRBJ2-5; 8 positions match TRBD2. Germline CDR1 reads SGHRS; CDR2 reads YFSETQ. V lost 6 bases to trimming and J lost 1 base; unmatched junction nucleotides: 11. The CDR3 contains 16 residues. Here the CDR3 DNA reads TGCGCCAGCACTGGGCGGGTCCTAGCGGGCCAAGAGACCCAGTACTTC. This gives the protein CASTGRVLAGQETQYF.

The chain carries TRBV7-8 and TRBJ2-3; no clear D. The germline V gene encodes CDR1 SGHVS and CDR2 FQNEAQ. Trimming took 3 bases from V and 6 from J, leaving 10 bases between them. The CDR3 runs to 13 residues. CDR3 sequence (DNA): TGTGCCAGCAGCTTTGGACCCCCGGATACGCAGTATTTT. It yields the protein CASSFGPPDTQYF.

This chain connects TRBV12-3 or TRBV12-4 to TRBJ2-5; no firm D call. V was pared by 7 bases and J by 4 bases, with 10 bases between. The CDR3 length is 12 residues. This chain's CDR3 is CASTTLGETQYF. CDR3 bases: TGTGCCAGCACCACACTCGGAGAGACCCAGTACTTC.

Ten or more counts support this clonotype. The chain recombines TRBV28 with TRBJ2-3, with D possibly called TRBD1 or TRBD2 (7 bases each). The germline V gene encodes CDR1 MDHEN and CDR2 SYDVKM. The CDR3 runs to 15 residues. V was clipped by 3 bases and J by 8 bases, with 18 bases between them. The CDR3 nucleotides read TGTGCCAGCAGTTTGGGGGGGACAGCGACCGGTACGCAGTATTTT. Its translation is CASSLGGTATGTQYF. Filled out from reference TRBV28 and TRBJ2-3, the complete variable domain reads DVKVTQSSRYLVKRTGEKVFLECVQDMDHENMFWYRQDPGLGLRLIYFSYDVKMKEKGDIPEGYSVSREKKERFSLILESASTNQTSMYLCASSLGGTATGTQYFGPGTRLTVL.

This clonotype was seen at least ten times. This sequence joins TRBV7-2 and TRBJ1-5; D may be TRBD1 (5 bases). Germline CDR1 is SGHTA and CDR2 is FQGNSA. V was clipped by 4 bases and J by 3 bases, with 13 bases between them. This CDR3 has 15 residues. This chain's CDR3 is CASSSLDRFNQPQHF. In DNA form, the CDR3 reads TGTGCCAGCAGCTCCCTAGACAGATTCAATCAGCCCCAGCATTTT.

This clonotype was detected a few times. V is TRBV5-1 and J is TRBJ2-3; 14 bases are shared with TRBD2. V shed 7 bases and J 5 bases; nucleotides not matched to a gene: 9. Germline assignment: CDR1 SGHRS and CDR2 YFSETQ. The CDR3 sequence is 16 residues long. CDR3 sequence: CASREGTSGRGDTQYF. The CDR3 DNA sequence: TGCGCCAGCCGGGAGGGGACTAGCGGGAGAGGAGATACGCAGTATTTT.

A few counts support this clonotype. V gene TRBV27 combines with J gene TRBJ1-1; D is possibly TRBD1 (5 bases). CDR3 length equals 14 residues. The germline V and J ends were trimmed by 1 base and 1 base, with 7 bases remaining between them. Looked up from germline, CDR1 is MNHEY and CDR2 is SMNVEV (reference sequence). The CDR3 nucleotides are TGTGCCAGCAGTTTATGGAGGGGGAACACTGAAGCTTTCTTT. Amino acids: CASSLWRGNTEAFF.

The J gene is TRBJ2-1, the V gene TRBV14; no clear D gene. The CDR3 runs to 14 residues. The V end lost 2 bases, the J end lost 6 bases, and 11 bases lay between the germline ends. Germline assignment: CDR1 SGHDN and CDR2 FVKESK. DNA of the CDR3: TGTGCCAGCAGCCAACTCCCCCCCTCCAATGAGCAGTTCTTC. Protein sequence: CASSQLPPSNEQFF.

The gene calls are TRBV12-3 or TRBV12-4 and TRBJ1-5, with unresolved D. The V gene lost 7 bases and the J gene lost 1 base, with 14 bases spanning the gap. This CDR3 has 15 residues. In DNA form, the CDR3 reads TGTGCCAGCACCATGGGTAGGACCAGCAATCAGCCCCAGCATTTT. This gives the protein CASTMGRTSNQPQHF.

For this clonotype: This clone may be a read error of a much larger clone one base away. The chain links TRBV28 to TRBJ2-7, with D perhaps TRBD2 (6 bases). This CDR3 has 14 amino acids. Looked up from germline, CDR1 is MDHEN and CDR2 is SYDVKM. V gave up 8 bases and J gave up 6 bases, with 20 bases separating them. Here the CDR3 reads CASGPPGWDSEQYF. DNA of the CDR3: TGTGCCAGCGGCCCCCCGGGATGGGACTCCGAGCAGTACTTC. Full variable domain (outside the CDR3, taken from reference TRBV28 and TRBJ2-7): DVKVTQSSRYLVKRTGEKVFLECVQDMDHENMFWYRQDPGLGLRLIYFSYDVKMKEKGDIPEGYSVSREKKERFSLILESASTNQTSMYLCASGPPGWDSEQYFGPGTRLTVT.

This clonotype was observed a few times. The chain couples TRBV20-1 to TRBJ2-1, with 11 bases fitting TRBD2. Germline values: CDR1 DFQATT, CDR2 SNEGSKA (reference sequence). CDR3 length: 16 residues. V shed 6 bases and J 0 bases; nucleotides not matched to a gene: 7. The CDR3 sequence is CSAELAGALSYNEQFF. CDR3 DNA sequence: TGCAGTGCGGAACTAGCGGGAGCCCTCTCCTACAATGAGCAGTTCTTC.

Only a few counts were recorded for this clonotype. The CDR3 here is CSDRQAEGYTF. The CDR3 DNA follows: TGCAGCGATCGACAGGCCGAAGGCTACACCTTC. The V gene is TRBV29-1, the J gene TRBJ1-2, with TRBD1 as a possible D gene (6 bases). V was cut by 7 bases and J by 8 bases, with 14 bases left in between. CDR1 and CDR2 from the germline V gene are SQVTM and ANQGSEA. The CDR3 is made up of 11 amino acids.

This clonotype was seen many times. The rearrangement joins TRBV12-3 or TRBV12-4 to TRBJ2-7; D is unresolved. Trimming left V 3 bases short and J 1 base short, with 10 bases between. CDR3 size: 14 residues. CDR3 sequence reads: CASSFVGFSYEQYF. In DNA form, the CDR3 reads TGTGCCAGCAGTTTTGTGGGCTTTTCCTACGAGCAGTACTTC.

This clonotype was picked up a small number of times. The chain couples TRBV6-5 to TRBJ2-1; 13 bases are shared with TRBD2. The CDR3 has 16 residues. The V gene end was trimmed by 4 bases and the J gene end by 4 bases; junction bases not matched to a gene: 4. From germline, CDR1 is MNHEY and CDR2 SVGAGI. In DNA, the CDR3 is TGTGCCAGCAGTTTGGGGACTAGCGGGAAATACAATGAGCAGTTCTTC. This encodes CASSLGTSGKYNEQFF.

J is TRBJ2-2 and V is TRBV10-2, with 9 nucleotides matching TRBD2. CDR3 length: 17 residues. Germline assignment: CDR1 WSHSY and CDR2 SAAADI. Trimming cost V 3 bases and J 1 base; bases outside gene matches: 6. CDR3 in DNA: TGCGCCAGCAGTGATCTCGTAGCGGGGGTGAACACCGGGGAGCTGTTTTTT. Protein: CASSDLVAGVNTGELFF.

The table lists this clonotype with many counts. The DNA of the CDR3 is TGTGCCAGCAGCGTAGAGGATGAGCAGTTCTTC. Its translation is CASSVEDEQFF. The chain couples TRBV9 to TRBJ2-1; D gene uncertain. The CDR3 runs to 11 residues. V lost 0 bases and J 8 bases, leaving 3 bases between the germline ends. Germline V CDR1 and CDR2: SGDLS, YYNGEE.

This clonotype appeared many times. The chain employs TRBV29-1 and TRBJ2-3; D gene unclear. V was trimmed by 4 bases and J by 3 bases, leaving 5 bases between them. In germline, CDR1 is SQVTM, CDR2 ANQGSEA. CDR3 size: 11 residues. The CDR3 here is CSVVQTDTQYF. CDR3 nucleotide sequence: TGCAGCGTTGTGCAGACAGATACGCAGTATTTT.

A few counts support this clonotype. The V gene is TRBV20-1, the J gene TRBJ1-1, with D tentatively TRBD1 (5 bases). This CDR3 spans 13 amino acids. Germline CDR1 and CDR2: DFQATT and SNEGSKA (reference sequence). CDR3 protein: CSPAGEMNTEAFF. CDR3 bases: TGCAGCCCAGCGGGGGAAATGAACACTGAAGCTTTCTTT.

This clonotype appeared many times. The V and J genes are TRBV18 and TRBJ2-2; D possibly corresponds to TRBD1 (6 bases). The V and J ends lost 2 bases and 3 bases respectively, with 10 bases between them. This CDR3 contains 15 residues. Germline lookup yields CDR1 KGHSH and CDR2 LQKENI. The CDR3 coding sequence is TGTGCCAGCTCACCAAGGACAGACTACACCGGGGAGCTGTTTTTT. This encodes CASSPRTDYTGELFF.

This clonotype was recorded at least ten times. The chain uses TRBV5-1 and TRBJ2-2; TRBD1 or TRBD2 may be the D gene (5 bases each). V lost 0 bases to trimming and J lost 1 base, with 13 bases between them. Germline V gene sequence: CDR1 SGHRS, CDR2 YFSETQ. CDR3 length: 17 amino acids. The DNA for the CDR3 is TGCGCCAGCAGCTTGGCCCCAGGGAGAAGGAACACCGGGGAGCTGTTTTTT. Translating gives CASSLAPGRRNTGELFF.

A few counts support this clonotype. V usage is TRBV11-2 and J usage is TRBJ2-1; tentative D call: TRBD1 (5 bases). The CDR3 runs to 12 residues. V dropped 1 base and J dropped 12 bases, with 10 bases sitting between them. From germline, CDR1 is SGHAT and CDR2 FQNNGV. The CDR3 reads CASSLVQGGQFF. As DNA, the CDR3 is TGTGCCAGCAGCTTAGTCCAGGGCGGGCAGTTCTTC.

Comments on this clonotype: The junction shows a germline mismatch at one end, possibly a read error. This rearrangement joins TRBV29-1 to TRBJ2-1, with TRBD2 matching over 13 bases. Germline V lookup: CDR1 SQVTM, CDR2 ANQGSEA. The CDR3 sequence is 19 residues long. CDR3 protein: CSVEDQTSGRANAYNEEFF. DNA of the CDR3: TGCAGCGTTGAAGATCAAACTAGCGGGAGGGCCAACGCCTACAATGAGGAGTTCTTC.

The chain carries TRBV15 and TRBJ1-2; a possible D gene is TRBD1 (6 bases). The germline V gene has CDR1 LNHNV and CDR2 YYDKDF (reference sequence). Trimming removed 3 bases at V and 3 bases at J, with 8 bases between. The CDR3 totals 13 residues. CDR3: CATSRDRYYGYTF. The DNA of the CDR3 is TGTGCCACCAGCAGGGACAGATACTATGGCTACACCTTC.

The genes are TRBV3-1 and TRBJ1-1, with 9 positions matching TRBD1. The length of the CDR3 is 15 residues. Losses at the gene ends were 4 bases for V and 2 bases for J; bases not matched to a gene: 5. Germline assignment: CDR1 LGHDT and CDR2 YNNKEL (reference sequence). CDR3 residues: CASSLGQGQNTEAFF. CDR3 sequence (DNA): TGTGCCAGCAGCCTGGGACAGGGACAAAACACTGAAGCTTTCTTT. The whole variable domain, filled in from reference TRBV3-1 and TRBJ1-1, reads DTAVSQTPKYLVTQMGNDKSIKCEQNLGHDTMYWYKQDSKKFLKIMFSYNNKELIINETVPNRFSPKSPDKAHLNLHINSLELGDSAVYFCASSLGQGQNTEAFFGQGTRLTVV.

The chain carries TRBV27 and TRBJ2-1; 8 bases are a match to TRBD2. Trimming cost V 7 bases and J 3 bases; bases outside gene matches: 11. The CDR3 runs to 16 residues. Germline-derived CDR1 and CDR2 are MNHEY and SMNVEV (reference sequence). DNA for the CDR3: TGTGCCAGCACCTTACGTGGTGGGACTAGCTACAATGAGCAGTTCTTC. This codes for CASTLRGGTSYNEQFF.

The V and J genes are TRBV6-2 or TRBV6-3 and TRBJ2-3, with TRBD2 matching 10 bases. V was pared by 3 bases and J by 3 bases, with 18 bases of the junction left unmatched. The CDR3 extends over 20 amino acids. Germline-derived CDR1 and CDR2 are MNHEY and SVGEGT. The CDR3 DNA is TGTGCCAGCAGTTATCCTCTTGCAGCGGGAGGGGCCCCCGGTACAGATACGCAGTATTTT. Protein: CASSYPLAAGGAPGTDTQYF.

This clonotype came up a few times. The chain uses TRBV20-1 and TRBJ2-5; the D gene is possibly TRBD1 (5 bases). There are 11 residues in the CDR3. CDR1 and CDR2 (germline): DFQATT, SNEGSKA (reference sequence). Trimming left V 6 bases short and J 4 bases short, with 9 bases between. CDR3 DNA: TGCAGTGCACAGGTGGGAGAGACCCAGTACTTC. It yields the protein CSAQVGETQYF.

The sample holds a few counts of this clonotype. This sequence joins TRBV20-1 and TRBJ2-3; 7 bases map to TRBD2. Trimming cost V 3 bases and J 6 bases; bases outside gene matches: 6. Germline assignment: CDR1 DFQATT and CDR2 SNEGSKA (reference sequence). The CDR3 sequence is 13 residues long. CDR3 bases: TGCAGTGCTAGTCTCGCCGGGAGGGATACGCAGTATTTT. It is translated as CSASLAGRDTQYF.

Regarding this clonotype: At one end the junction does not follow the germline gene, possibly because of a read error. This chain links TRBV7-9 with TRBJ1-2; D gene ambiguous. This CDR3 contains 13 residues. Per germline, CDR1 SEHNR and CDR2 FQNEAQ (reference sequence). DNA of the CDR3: TGTGCCAGCGGCTTTGGGGAAAACTATGGCTACACCTTC. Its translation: CASGFGENYGYTF.

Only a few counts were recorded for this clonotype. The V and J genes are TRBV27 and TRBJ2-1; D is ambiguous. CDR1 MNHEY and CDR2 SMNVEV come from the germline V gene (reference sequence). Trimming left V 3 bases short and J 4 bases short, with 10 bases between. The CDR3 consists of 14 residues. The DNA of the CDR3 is TGTGCCAGCAGTTTGGTGGCAGAATACAATGAGCAGTTCTTC. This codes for CASSLVAEYNEQFF.